This record looks at one T cell receptor beta chain sequence and its context. The data stem from a study of blood T cell repertoires in COVID-19. Study information: Whether acute or convalescent, the COVID-19 samples came from the United States, Italy and Spain. The analysed material was cDNA or gDNA that came from T cells, B-cell-depleted T cells, or PBMCs.

Germline V lookup: CDR1 MDHEN, CDR2 SYDVKM. The CDR3 extends over 17 amino acids. V was pared by 4 bases and J by 6 bases, with 14 bases of the junction left unmatched. A Seattle source enrolled patients during active infection and followed them longitudinally. Original processing notes: Amplifying reference gene primers gave estimates of nucleated cell counts. Sequenced by immunoSEQ multiplex PCR; TCRdb stores in-frame clones only, minus some. That table furnishes V, J and clone size, whereas the DNA furnished D and trimming. The sample has about 270,000 clones; 70% to 90% are singletons. This TCR was recovered from a woman aged 70-85 years with COVID-19, enrolled during active disease. Sequenced material: peripheral blood. The chain joins TRBV28 to TRBJ2-7; 11 bases are a match to TRBD1. In DNA, the CDR3 is TGTGCCAGCAGTTCTTTCGCGGGGACAGGGGGGTTCAGCGAGCAGTACTTC. Its translation is CASSSFAGTGGFSEQYF.